This T cell receptor beta chain was captured by sequencing in a study of T cells in Graves' hyperthyroidism and ophthalmopathy. CDR3 length: 15 amino acids. The germline V gene encodes CDR1 SGDLS and CDR2 YYNGEE. Trimming took 0 bases from V and 5 from J, leaving 14 bases between them. Patients aged 18 to 65 had newly diagnosed hyperthyroidism that had lasted under 2 months. Pregnant or lactating patients were excluded, as were those with uncontrolled infection or other autoimmune disease. Diagnosis rested on symptoms, serum thyroxine and TRAb, thyroid ultrasound, and orbital computed tomography. This clonotype has more than one count but fewer than ten. RNA transcripts served as the template for amplifying TCR beta CDR3 regions. The HTBI primer set drove a first-round RT-PCR of the TCR CDR3. TCRdb analysed the multiplex PCR reads with MiXCR anew, one entry per CDR3 protein. The sample includes about 760,000 distinct CDR3 sequences, roughly a third seen only once; the top ten take roughly 31%.

Input material: blood. V gene TRBV9 combines with J gene TRBJ1-1, with a tentative D call TRBD1 (5 bases). This TCR derives from a middle-aged woman with Graves' hyperthyroidism. Written as DNA, the CDR3 is TGTGCCAGCAGCGTAGCTACGGGGGGATGGACTGAAGCTTTCTTT. The encoded protein is CASSVATGGWTEAFF. Full variable domain (remainder filled in from reference TRBV9 and TRBJ1-1): DSGVTQTPKHLITATGQRVTLRCSPRSGDLSVYWYQQSLDQGLQFLIQYYNGEERAKGNILERFSAQQFPDLHSELNLSSLELGDSALYFCASSVATGGWTEAFFGQGTRLTVV.